This T cell receptor (beta chain) was documented in a study of Ad26.COV2.S vaccination and SARS-CoV-2 variants (dated by TCRdb to the early 2020s). Turning to the overall study: Donors in the vaccine arm were drawn from COV1001, a phase I-IIa trial of Ad26.COV2.S in healthy adults that was multicentre, randomized, double-blind and placebo-controlled. Investigators remained blinded to trial group allocation during experiments and outcome assessment. Trial participants were randomized into five groups of five, in which low-dose or high-dose Ad26.COV2.S was given once or twice, or placebo was given on both occasions. Ad26.COV2.S was administered intramuscularly at a dose of 5x10^10 or 1x10^11 viral particles, either as one shot or as two shots given 56 days apart. The TCR-sequenced set comprised about 32 samples: approximately 19 Ad26.COV2.S vaccine recipients, 5 placebo recipients and 8 SARS-CoV-2 convalescent individuals. TCRbeta repertoire sequencing served as the tool for gauging how specific and how broad the SARS-CoV-2-reactive T cell receptors were following Ad26.COV2.S vaccination. The study at large found these results: The study was not powered to compare responses between vaccine doses or regimens. Substantial breadth of spike-specific CD8+ and CD4+ T cell responses was reported after vaccination. Non-spike TCR breadth was comparable between vaccine and placebo recipients, consistent with the vaccine containing only spike. The authors noted that total T cell responses may have been underestimated by the TCR breadth and depth analyses. Compared with placebo recipients, Ad26.COV2.S recipients showed higher spike-specific TCR breadth (P = 0.0014).

The treatment or condition label here, explained by the study, means: roughly 20 received Ad26.COV2.S at low or high dose, single or two shots; several received placebo; per-sample allocation not given. Repertoires of vaccine and placebo recipients were sequenced from samples collected on day 63 after the first injection. Between 29 July and 7 August 2020, Cohort 1b enrolled 25 adults aged 18-55 years at one site in Boston, USA. As a vaccine, Ad26.COV2.S was a replication-incompetent adenovirus type 26 vector that expressed a prefusion-stabilized SARS-CoV-2 spike protein derived from the original Wuhan strain. CDR1 and CDR2, looked up from the germline V gene, are LGHNA and YSLEER. The CDR3 spans 15 residues, from the cysteine through the phenylalanine. Just CDR3 DNA is preserved here, 45 bases in frame from base 1. V loses 0 bases of germline sequence and J loses 5 bases, and the interval between the two ends is 13 bases.

As to this clone: The antigen it recognizes is unknown. No much larger clone exists at a distance of one base, and base qualities are not known.

The immunoSEQ Assay was used to sequence TCRbeta CDR3 regions. After extraction, genomic DNA underwent amplification by bias-controlled multiplex PCR, followed by high-throughput sequencing. In the source study's methods: Collapsing and filtering of sequences were performed to quantify the absolute abundance of each unique TCRbeta CDR3 region. T cell fraction was estimated by normalizing TCRbeta template counts to usable DNA, which was measured by amplifying reference genes present in all nucleated cells. Repertoire TCRs were annotated as SARS-CoV-2-specific by exact matching of V gene, CDR3 amino acid sequence and J gene to a known reactive TCR set. The reference SARS-CoV-2 TCR set was obtained from MIRA and was filtered for enrichment in COVID-19-positive ImmuneCODE repertoires, whereby public or cross-reactive TCRs were removed. Drawing on the MIRA antigens, annotated TCRs were analysed further at the level of specific ORF or position within ORF. Depth was the summed frequency of annotated unique rearrangements, while breadth was defined as annotated unique rearrangements over total unique productive rearrangements. Two-sided Wilcoxon rank-sum tests were applied when comparing TCR breadth between groups. TCRdb holds this immuneACCESS table with in-frame rearrangements only. Some clones are missing; in checked studies, unresolved V genes explain under half, and the rest has no known cause. V, J and clone size derive from that table, while D and trimming were established from the DNA sequence. The sample has over 400,000 clones on record, around 92% of them singletons. The ten biggest clones cover more than 1.5% of the sample.

This specimen was peripheral blood, taken in a trial of Ad26.COV2.S vaccine versus placebo. This receptor was taken from a person between 18 and 65 years old who received the Ad26.COV2.S COVID-19 vaccine or a placebo. The V and J genes are TRBV4-3 and TRBJ1-2; the best D guess is TRBD1, with 5 bases matching. The CDR3 region reads CASSQEYSGIYGYTF. The sequenced DNA is TGCGCCAGCAGCCAAGAGTATTCAGGGATTTATGGCTACACCTTC.